This TCR beta chain comes out of a study of T cell repertoires in cytomegalovirus infection. Study at large: CMV infection and matching HLA type were both indicated by public TCR beta signatures.

In regard to this clonotype: Its antigen is unidentified.

Each CDR3 protein gets one entry after TCRdb re-called the reads with MiXCR. Of about 78,000 distinct CDR3 sequences detected, about 40% appear once; the ten largest clones hold 85% to 95%. The sequencing here drew on CD8+ T cells from cultured PBMCs, taken from culture after CMV antigen stimulation. This TCR was recovered from a human donor in good health (CMV status not recorded). Some clones in this sample may be carry-over from other donors' samples.

The CDR3 is CASSPGQGDLSYEQYF. DNA of the CDR3: TGTGCCAGCAGTCCGGGACAGGGAGATTTATCCTACGAGCAGTACTTC. This sequence joins TRBV6-5 and TRBJ2-7; TRBD1 matches at 9 bases. The CDR3 is 16 amino acids. J gave up 1 base and V 5 bases, and 9 bases lay outside the gene matches. Germline loops: CDR1 MNHEY, CDR2 SVGAGI.